In this sample, the clone carrying this T cell receptor (beta chain) turned up a few times. TCRdb used MiXCR to reprocess the 5' RACE reads, holding one entry per CDR3 protein. The table includes hundreds of thousands of distinct CDR3 sequences, 16% detected once. The entry originates in a study of T-cell memory formation after mild COVID-19. Trimming pared 5 bases from V and 2 bases from J, leaving 12 bases between. The CDR3 is 15 residues long. Per the germline V gene, CDR1 is SEHNR and CDR2 is FQNEAQ (reference sequence). This chain joins TRBV7-9 and TRBJ1-4; D unresolved. The sample consisted of PBMCs or a T cell subset sorted from them (not recorded which). The source is a man between 18 and 29 years old who had mild COVID-19 (a few samples of this study predate the infection). Cell type and time point are not known. The CDR3 nucleotides read TGTGCCAGCAGCCACAATGTACAGACTAATGAAAAACTGTTTTTT. Protein: CASSHNVQTNEKLFF.